Each of the 12 T cell receptor beta chains below was sequenced from the same sample in a study of human T cells and chemical hapten exposure. TCRdb reprocessed the RACE reads with MiXCR, giving one entry per CDR3 protein. The sample yields around 380,000 distinct CDR3 sequences, 5% to 6.5% seen once. Sample time point: pre-sensitization, week 0. The treatment is: therapeutic diphenylcyclopropenone sensitization with weekly scalp DPC. Material: whole blood, obtained in connection with sensitization to the hapten diphenylcyclopropenone (DPC). Source of these receptors: a woman in her late teens or twenties with alopecia areata. Some clones in this sample may be carry-over from other donors' samples.

V usage is TRBV5-1 and J usage is TRBJ2-3; tentatively, D is TRBD2 (5 bases). CDR3 length: 16 residues. The V gene's germline CDR1 is SGHRS and CDR2 YFSETQ. The V end lost 2 bases, the J end lost 6 bases, and 19 bases lay between the germline ends. CDR3 protein: CASSFGSDWGSDTQYF. DNA of the CDR3: TGCGCCAGCAGCTTTGGGTCGGACTGGGGATCGGATACGCAGTATTTT.

The table lists this clonotype with many counts. This rearrangement joins TRBV27 to TRBJ2-3; 8 nucleotides agree with TRBD2. This CDR3 spans 15 amino acids. Germline loops: CDR1 MNHEY, CDR2 SMNVEV (reference sequence). The V and J ends lost 2 bases and 0 bases, in that order; junction bases with no gene match: 1. The CDR3 here is CASSLTSGSTDTQYF. In nucleotides, the CDR3 is TGTGCCAGCAGTTTAACTAGCGGTAGCACAGATACGCAGTATTTT.

The sample holds a few counts of this clonotype. The chain combines TRBV12-3 or TRBV12-4 with TRBJ1-6; D perhaps matches TRBD1 (5 bases). CDR3 length: 12 residues. The V gene lost 7 bases and the J gene lost 8 bases, with 9 bases spanning the gap. DNA for the CDR3: TGTGCCAGCAATCAGGGAGATTCACCCCTCCACTTT. The encoded protein is CASNQGDSPLHF.

The V and J genes are TRBV7-2 and TRBJ1-6; tentative D call: TRBD1 (6 bases). There are 15 residues in the CDR3. Trimming took 1 base from V and 7 from J, leaving 11 bases between them. From germline, CDR1 is SGHTA and CDR2 FQGNSA. DNA for the CDR3: TGTGCCAGCAGCTTAGTACAGGGAGGCAATTCACCCCTCCACTTT. It is translated as CASSLVQGGNSPLHF.

This clonotype was observed at least ten times. The V call is TRBV7-2, the J call TRBJ2-7; D gene ambiguous. V gave up 3 bases and J gave up 5 bases, with 8 bases separating them. The CDR3 covers 12 residues. Germline CDR1 is SGHTA and CDR2 is FQGNSA. CDR3 sequence: CASSFRPHEQYF. In nucleotides, the CDR3 is TGTGCCAGCAGCTTCCGGCCCCACGAGCAGTACTTC.

The rearrangement uses TRBV20-1 and TRBJ2-7; perhaps TRBD1 as D (6 bases). The CDR3 contains 14 residues. Germline V lookup: CDR1 DFQATT, CDR2 SNEGSKA (reference sequence). Trimming took off 2 bases at V and 9 bases at J, with 20 bases between the two ends. CDR3: CSARPTGIDVGQYF. The CDR3 bases are TGCAGTGCTAGACCAACAGGGATAGACGTGGGGCAGTACTTC.

This clonotype has just a few counts. The V and J genes are TRBV6-2 or TRBV6-3 and TRBJ1-1; no reliable D call. CDR3 length: 12 residues. Between the trimmed V and J ends, which lost 2 bases and 6 bases, there was a span of 7 bases. CDR1 is MNHEY and CDR2 is SVGEGT in the germline V gene. CDR3 bases: TGTGCCAGCAGTTACAAGGGATCTGAAGCTTTCTTT. The encoded protein is CASSYKGSEAFF.

Ten or more counts support this clonotype. The rearrangement uses TRBV6-6 and TRBJ2-5; 9 positions agree with TRBD2. The CDR3 consists of 17 residues. J was trimmed by 4 bases and V by 4 bases; bases with no gene match: 13. Germline CDR1 and CDR2: MNHNY and SVGAGI (reference sequence). This CDR3 reads CASSFLAGYGKLETQYF. The CDR3 DNA reads as TGTGCCAGCAGTTTCCTAGCGGGGTACGGGAAGTTAGAGACCCAGTACTTC.

This chain joins TRBV5-4 and TRBJ2-7, with a tentative D call TRBD2 (6 bases). Trimming shortened V by 0 bases and J by 7 bases, and 8 bases separated the two germline ends. Germline CDR1 reads SGHNT; CDR2 reads YYREEE (reference sequence). The CDR3 has 12 amino acids. The CDR3 spells CASSLGGEEQYF. The CDR3 nucleotides are TGTGCCAGCAGCTTGGGCGGGGAGGAGCAGTACTTC.

This rearrangement joins TRBV6-5 to TRBJ2-7, with 7 bases matching TRBD2. There are 15 residues in the CDR3. Losses at the gene ends were 5 bases for V and 3 bases for J; bases not matched to a gene: 10. Looked up from germline, CDR1 is MNHEY and CDR2 is SVGAGI. Here the CDR3 DNA reads TGTGCCAGCAGTGCCCGGTTTGGGGGGGGCTACGAGCAGTACTTC. It specifies CASSARFGGGYEQYF.

This clonotype was counted many times. The gene calls are TRBV11-2 and TRBJ1-4; maybe TRBD1 (5 bases). The CDR3 covers 14 residues. The V end lost 4 bases, the J end lost 4 bases, and 10 bases lay between the germline ends. Germline loops: CDR1 SGHAT, CDR2 FQNNGV. The CDR3, as DNA: TGTGCCAGCAGCTCCCGACAGCTTAATGAAAAACTGTTTTTT. Translated, it gives CASSSRQLNEKLFF.

This clonotype was seen a handful of times. The CDR3 region is CASSPREGDMGTEAFF. CDR3 DNA sequence: TGTGCCAGCAGTCCCCGGGAGGGAGACATGGGGACTGAAGCTTTCTTT. The gene calls are TRBV6-5 and TRBJ1-1; the D is unclear. The germline CDR1 and CDR2 sequences are MNHEY and SVGAGI. V was shortened by 5 bases and J by 5 bases, with 21 bases between the two germline ends. The CDR3 loop spans 16 amino acids.